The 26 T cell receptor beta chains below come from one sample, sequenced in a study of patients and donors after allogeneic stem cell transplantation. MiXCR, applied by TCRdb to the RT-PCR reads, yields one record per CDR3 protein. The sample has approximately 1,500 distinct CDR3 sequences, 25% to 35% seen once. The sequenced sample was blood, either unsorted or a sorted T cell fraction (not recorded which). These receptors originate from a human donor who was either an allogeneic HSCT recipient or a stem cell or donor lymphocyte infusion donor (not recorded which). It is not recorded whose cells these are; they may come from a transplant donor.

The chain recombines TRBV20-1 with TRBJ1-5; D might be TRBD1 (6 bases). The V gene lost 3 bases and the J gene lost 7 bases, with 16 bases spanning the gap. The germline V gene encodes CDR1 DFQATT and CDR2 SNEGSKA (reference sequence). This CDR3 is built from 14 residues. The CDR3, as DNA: TGCAGTGCTAGTTCACAGGGCGGCGTACAGCCCCAGCATTTT. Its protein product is CSASSQGGVQPQHF.

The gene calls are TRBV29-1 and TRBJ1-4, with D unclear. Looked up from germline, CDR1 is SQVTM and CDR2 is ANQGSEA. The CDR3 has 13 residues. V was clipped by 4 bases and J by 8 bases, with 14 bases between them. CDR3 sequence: CSVVSGIREKLFF. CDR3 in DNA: TGCAGCGTTGTTTCGGGGATCAGGGAAAAACTGTTTTTT.

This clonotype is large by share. CDR3 residues: CASSEAYGTYEQYF. As DNA, the CDR3 is TGTGCCAGCAGTGAAGCGTATGGGACTTACGAGCAGTACTTC. This chain uses TRBV2 with TRBJ2-7; perhaps TRBD2 as D (6 bases). The germline V and J ends were trimmed by 0 bases and 4 bases, with 10 bases remaining between them. CDR3 size: 14 residues. The germline V gene has CDR1 SNHLY and CDR2 FYNNEI.

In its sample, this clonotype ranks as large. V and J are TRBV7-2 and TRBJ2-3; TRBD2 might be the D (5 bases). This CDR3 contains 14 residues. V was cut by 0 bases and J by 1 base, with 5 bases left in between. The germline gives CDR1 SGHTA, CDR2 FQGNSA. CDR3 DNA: TGTGCCAGCAGCTTAGCGGGAGGCACAGATACGCAGTATTTT. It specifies CASSLAGGTDTQYF.

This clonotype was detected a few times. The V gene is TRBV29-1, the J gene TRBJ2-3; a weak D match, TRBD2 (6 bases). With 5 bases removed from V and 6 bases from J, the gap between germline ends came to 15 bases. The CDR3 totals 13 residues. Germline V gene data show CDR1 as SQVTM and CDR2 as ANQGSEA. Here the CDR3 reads CSVNRRLGDTQYF. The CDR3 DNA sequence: TGCAGCGTTAACAGACGACTAGGGGATACGCAGTATTTT.

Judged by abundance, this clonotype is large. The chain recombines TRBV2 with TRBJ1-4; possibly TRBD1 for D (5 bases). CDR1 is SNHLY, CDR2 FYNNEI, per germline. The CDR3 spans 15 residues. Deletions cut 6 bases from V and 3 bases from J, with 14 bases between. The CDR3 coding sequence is TGTGCCAGCAGCGCAGGGCTAGCCGCTAATGAAAAACTGTTTTTT. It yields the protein CASSAGLAANEKLFF.

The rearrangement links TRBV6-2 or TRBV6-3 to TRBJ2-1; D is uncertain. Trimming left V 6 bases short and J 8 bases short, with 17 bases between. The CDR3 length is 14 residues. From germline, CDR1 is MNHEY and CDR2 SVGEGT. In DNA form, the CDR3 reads TGTGCCAGCAGGCTAGACCAGCTTACGGATGAGCAGTTCTTC. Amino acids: CASRLDQLTDEQFF.

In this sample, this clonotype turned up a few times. The CDR3 protein is CAWSVSRAGELFF. The CDR3 coding sequence is TGTGCCTGGAGTGTCTCTAGAGCCGGGGAGCTGTTTTTT. The chain combines TRBV30 with TRBJ2-2; D not certain. The CDR3 contains 13 residues. CDR1 is GTSNPN, CDR2 SVGIG, per germline (reference sequence). Trimming removed 0 bases from V and 6 bases from J, with 8 bases in between.

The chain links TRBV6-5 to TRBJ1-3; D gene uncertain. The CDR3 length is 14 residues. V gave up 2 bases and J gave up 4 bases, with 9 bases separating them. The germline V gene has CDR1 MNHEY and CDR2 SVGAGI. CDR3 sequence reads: CASSYTTDGNTIYF. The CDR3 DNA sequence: TGTGCCAGCAGTTACACGACTGACGGAAACACCATATATTTT.

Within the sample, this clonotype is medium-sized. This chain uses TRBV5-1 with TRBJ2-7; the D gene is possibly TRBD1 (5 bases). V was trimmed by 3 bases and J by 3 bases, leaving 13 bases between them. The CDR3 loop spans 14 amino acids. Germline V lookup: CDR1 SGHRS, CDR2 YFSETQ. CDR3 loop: CASSYLGRDYEQYF. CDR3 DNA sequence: TGCGCCAGCAGCTACCTCGGCAGGGACTACGAGCAGTACTTC.

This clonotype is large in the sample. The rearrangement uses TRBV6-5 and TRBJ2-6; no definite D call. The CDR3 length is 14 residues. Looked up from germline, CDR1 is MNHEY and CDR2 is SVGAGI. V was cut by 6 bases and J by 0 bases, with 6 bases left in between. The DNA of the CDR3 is TGTGCCAGCAGCTCCAGCTCTGGGGCCAACGTCCTGACTTTC. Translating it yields CASSSSSGANVLTF.

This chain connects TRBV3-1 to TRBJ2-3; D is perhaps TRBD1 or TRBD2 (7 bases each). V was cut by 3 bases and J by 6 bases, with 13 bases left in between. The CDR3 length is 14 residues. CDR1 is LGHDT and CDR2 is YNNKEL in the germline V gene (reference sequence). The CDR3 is CASSHDREGDTQYF. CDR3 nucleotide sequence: TGTGCCAGCAGCCACGACAGGGAGGGGGATACGCAGTATTTT.

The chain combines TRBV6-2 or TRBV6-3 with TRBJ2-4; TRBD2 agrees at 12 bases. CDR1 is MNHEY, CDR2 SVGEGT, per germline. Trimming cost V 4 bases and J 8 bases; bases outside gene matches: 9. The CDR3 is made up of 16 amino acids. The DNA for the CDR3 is TGTGCCAGCAGTTCGTCGACTAGCGGGAGCATATACATTCAGTACTTC. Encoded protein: CASSSSTSGSIYIQYF.

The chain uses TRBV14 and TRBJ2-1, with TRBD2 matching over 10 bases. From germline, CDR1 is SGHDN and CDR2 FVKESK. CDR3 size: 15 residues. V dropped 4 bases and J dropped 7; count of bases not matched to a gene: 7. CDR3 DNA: TGTGCCAGCAGCCCGGCTAGCGGGAGTAGGAATGAGCAGTTCTTC. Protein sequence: CASSPASGSRNEQFF. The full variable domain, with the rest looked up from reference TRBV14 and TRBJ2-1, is EAGVTQFPSHSVIEKGQTVTLRCDPISGHDNLYWYRRVMGKEIKFLLHFVKESKQDESGMPNNRFLAERTGGTYSTLKVQPAELEDSGVYFCASSPASGSRNEQFFGPGTRLTVL.

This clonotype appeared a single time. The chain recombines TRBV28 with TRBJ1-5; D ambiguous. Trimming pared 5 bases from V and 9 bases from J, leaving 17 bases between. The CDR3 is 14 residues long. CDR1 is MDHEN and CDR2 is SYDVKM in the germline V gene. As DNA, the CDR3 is TGTGCCAGCAGTGATTGGGGTTACTCCGGGCCCCAGCATTTT. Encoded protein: CASSDWGYSGPQHF. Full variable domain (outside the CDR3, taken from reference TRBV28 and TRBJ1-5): DVKVTQSSRYLVKRTGEKVFLECVQDMDHENMFWYRQDPGLGLRLIYFSYDVKMKEKGDIPEGYSVSREKKERFSLILESASTNQTSMYLCASSDWGYSGPQHFGDGTRLSIL.

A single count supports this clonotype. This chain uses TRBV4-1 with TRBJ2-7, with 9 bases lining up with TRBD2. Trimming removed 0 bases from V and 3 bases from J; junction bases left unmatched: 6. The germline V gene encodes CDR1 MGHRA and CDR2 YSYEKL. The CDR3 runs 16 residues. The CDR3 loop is CASSQDRTSAFYEQYF. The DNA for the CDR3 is TGCGCCAGCAGCCAAGATCGGACTAGCGCCTTCTACGAGCAGTACTTC.

CDR3 bases: TGTGCCAGCAGCCCCCGACTAGGCGGAGATACGCAGTATTTT. It specifies CASSPRLGGDTQYF. The genes are TRBV6-2 or TRBV6-3 and TRBJ2-3, with D possibly matching TRBD2 (6 bases). This CDR3 contains 14 residues. CDR1 is MNHEY and CDR2 is SVGEGT in the germline V gene. V was pared by 6 bases and J by 5 bases, with 15 bases between.

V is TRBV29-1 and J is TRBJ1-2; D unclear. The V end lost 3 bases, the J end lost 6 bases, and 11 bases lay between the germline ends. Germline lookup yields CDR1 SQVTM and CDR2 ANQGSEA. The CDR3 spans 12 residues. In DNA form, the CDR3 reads TGCAGCGTTGAGGGGATGAGGGATGGCTACACCTTC. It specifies CSVEGMRDGYTF.

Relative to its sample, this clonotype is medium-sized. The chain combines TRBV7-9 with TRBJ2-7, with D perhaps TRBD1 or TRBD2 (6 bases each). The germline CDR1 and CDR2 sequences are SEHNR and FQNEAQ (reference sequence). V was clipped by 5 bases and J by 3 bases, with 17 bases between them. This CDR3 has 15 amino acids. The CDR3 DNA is TGTGCCAGCAGCCGCGGGAATCGGGACAACTACGAGCAGTACTTC. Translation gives CASSRGNRDNYEQYF.

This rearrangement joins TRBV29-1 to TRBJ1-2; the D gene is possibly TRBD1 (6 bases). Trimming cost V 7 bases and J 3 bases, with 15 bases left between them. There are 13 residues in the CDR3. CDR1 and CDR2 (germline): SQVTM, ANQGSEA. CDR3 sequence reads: CSDDRWSDYGYTF. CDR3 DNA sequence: TGCAGCGACGACAGGTGGTCGGACTATGGCTACACCTTC.

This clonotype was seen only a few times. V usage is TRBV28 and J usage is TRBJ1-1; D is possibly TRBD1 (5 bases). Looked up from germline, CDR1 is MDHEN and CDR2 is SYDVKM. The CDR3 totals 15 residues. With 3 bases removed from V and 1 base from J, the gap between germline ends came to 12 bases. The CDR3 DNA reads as TGTGCCAGCAGTTTCAGGACACAAGCGAACACTGAAGCTTTCTTT. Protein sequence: CASSFRTQANTEAFF.

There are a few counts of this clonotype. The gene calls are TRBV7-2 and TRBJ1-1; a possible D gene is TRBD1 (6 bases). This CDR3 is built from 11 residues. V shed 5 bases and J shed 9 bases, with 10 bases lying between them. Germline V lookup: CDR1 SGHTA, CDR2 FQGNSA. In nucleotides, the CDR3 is TGTGCCAGCAGCCAGCAGGGGAAAGCTTTCTTT. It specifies CASSQQGKAFF.

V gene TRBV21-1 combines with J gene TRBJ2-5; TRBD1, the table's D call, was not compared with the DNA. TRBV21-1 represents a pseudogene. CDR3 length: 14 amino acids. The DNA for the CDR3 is TGTGCCAGCAGCAGGACGGACACCCAAGAGACCCAGTACTTC. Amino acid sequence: CASSRTDTQETQYF.

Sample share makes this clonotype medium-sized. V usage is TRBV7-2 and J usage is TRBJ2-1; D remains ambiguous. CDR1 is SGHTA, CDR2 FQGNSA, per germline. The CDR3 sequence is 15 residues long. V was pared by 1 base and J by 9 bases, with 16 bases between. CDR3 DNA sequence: TGTGCCAGCAGCTTAGGAAGGGCGTTAGCCGTTGAGCAGTTCTTC. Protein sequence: CASSLGRALAVEQFF.

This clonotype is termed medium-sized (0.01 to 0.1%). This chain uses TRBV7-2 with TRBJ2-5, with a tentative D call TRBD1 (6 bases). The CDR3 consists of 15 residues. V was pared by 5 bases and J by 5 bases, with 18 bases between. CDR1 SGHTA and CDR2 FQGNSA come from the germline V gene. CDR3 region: CASSRGQSFGETQYF. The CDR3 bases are TGTGCCAGCAGCCGAGGACAGTCATTCGGGGAGACCCAGTACTTC. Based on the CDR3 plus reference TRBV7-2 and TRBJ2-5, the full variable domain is GAGVSQSPSNKVTEKGKDVELRCDPISGHTALYWYRQSLGQGLEFLIYFQGNSAPDKSGLPSDRFSAERTGGSVSTLTIQRTQQEDSAVYLCASSRGQSFGETQYFGPGTRLLVL.

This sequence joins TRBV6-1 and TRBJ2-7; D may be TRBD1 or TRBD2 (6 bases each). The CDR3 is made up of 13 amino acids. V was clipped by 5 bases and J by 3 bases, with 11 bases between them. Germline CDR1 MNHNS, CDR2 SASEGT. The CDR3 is CASSIRGGYEQYF. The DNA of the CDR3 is TGTGCCAGCAGTATCAGGGGAGGCTACGAGCAGTACTTC.